The 26 T cell receptor beta chains below were found in one sample sequenced in a study of OX40 agonist ivuxolimab in advanced cancers. Some clones are missing from TCRdb's copy, which holds only in-frame ones; the method was immunoSEQ multiplex PCR. The table includes tens of thousands of clones, 93% detected once. The specimen comprised CD4+ or CD8+ T cells sorted from blood, sampled in a trial of the OX40 agonist ivuxolimab. These TCRs come from an adult with an advanced solid tumor such as melanoma, head and neck, liver or kidney cancer.

The V call is TRBV27, the J call TRBJ1-2; 11 positions match TRBD1. CDR1 is MNHEY and CDR2 is SMNVEV in the germline V gene (reference sequence). The CDR3 covers 15 residues. V was clipped by 3 bases and J by 4 bases; unmatched bases: 4. The CDR3 DNA reads as TGTGCCAGCAGTTTGACCGGGACAGGGGGCTATGGCTACACCTTC. It yields the protein CASSLTGTGGYGYTF.

V gene TRBV5-1 combines with J gene TRBJ2-7; possibly TRBD1 for D (6 bases). The CDR3 is 14 residues long. The germline V and J ends were trimmed by 4 bases and 1 base, with 12 bases remaining between them. Germline V gives CDR1 SGHRS, CDR2 YFSETQ. The CDR3 protein is CASSIRTESYEQYF. As DNA, the CDR3 is TGCGCCAGCAGCATCCGGACAGAATCCTACGAGCAGTACTTC.

The chain couples TRBV5-6 to TRBJ2-7; 9 bases map to TRBD1. The germline CDR1 and CDR2 sequences are SGHDT and YYEEEE. The ends lost 2 bases at V and 3 bases at J; junction bases unmatched: 9. The CDR3 runs to 16 residues. The CDR3 loop is CASSLSSGQGFYEQYF. For the CDR3, the DNA is TGTGCCAGCAGCTTATCTTCCGGACAGGGGTTCTACGAGCAGTACTTC. Full variable domain (rest looked up from reference TRBV5-6 and TRBJ2-7): DAGVTQSPTHLIKTRGQQVTLRCSPKSGHDTVSWYQQALGQGPQFIFQYYEEEERQRGNFPDRFSGHQFPNYSSELNVNALLLGDSALYLCASSLSSGQGFYEQYFGPGTRLTVT.

The genes are TRBV29-1 and TRBJ2-2; D is unresolved. CDR1 and CDR2 (germline): SQVTM, ANQGSEA. This CDR3 contains 13 residues. V lost 4 bases to trimming and J lost 6 bases, with 12 bases between them. The CDR3 sequence: CSVARSRAGELFF. The CDR3 nucleotides are TGCAGCGTTGCTCGGTCTCGGGCCGGGGAGCTGTTTTTT.

The J gene is TRBJ2-7, the V gene TRBV29-1; possibly TRBD1 or TRBD2 for D (5 bases each). The CDR3 loop spans 14 amino acids. Germline values: CDR1 SQVTM, CDR2 ANQGSEA. Trimming cost V 5 bases and J 5 bases, with 19 bases left between them. CDR3 nucleotides: TGCAGCGTTCTTTCTGCCGGGACGAAGGACGAGCAGTACTTC. Amino acids: CSVLSAGTKDEQYF.

The table lists this clone with a few counts. The CDR3 coding sequence is TGTGCCAGCAGCGTGGGACGGCCGAACACTGAAGCTTTCTTT. It encodes CASSVGRPNTEAFF. The gene calls are TRBV9 and TRBJ1-1; D is possibly TRBD1 (5 bases). The germline V gene has CDR1 SGDLS and CDR2 YYNGEE. V lost 2 bases and J 1 base, leaving 9 bases between the germline ends. This CDR3 contains 14 residues.

The chain employs TRBV7-2 and TRBJ2-1; no clear D gene. Trimming took off 5 bases at V and 4 bases at J, with 6 bases between the two ends. This CDR3 is 12 amino acids long. The germline gives CDR1 SGHTA, CDR2 FQGNSA. The CDR3 region is CASSDGYNEQFF. The CDR3 DNA follows: TGTGCCAGCAGCGACGGGTACAATGAGCAGTTCTTC. The variable domain in full, completed from reference TRBV7-2 and TRBJ2-1, reads GAGVSQSPSNKVTEKGKDVELRCDPISGHTALYWYRQSLGQGLEFLIYFQGNSAPDKSGLPSDRFSAERTGGSVSTLTIQRTQQEDSAVYLCASSDGYNEQFFGPGTRLTVL.

Turning to this clone: This sample also contains other DNA sequences that code for the same CDR3. The V and J genes are TRBV28 and TRBJ2-7, with D tentatively TRBD1 or TRBD2 (5 bases each). This CDR3 region has 14 residues. V was trimmed by 6 bases and J by 3 bases, leaving 15 bases between them. Germline values: CDR1 MDHEN, CDR2 SYDVKM. The CDR3 here is CASSAGQGVYEQYF. The DNA of the CDR3 is TGTGCCAGCAGCGCCGGGCAGGGAGTCTACGAGCAGTACTTC.

The chain joins TRBV6-5 to TRBJ2-1; D is unresolved. V shed 4 bases and J shed 4 bases, with 14 bases lying between them. Germline V lookup: CDR1 MNHEY, CDR2 SVGAGI. The CDR3 totals 15 residues. The CDR3 DNA follows: TGTGCCAGCAGTTTCTCGTACAACAGTTACAATGAGCAGTTCTTC. It codes for CASSFSYNSYNEQFF.

This chain uses TRBV5-1 with TRBJ2-5; the match to TRBD1 covers 7 bases. The germline CDR1 and CDR2 sequences are SGHRS and YFSETQ. Trimming cost V 0 bases and J 0 bases; bases outside gene matches: 11. The CDR3 has 18 amino acids. This chain's CDR3 is CASSLELGGGLNQETQYF. CDR3 in DNA: TGCGCCAGCAGCTTGGAGTTAGGGGGCGGGTTAAACCAAGAGACCCAGTACTTC.

The chain combines TRBV14 with TRBJ2-5; 7 nucleotides agree with TRBD1. This CDR3 has 11 amino acids. Germline CDR1 and CDR2: SGHDN and FVKESK. J lost 7 bases, V lost 4 bases, and 0 bases had no gene match. The CDR3 DNA follows: TGTGCCAGCAGCCCAGGGGGGACCCAGTACTTC. Residues: CASSPGGTQYF.

J is TRBJ1-2 and V is TRBV4-2; D is undetermined. The CDR3 extends over 15 amino acids. Trimming took 2 bases from V and 2 from J, leaving 12 bases between them. Germline CDR1 and CDR2: LGHNA and YNFKEQ. This CDR3 is CASSQMQATNYGYTF. Here the CDR3 DNA reads TGTGCCAGCAGCCAAATGCAGGCGACCAACTATGGCTACACCTTC.

The chain employs TRBV15 and TRBJ2-7; D might be TRBD2 (6 bases). The germline gives CDR1 LNHNV, CDR2 YYDKDF (reference sequence). V lost 0 bases and J lost 6, with 9 bases in between. The CDR3 has 13 residues. In DNA form, the CDR3 reads TGTGCCACCAGCAGAGATAACGGGGGCGAGCAGTACTTC. It specifies CATSRDNGGEQYF.

The chain couples TRBV27 to TRBJ2-7, with D unresolved. Germline V gene sequence: CDR1 MNHEY, CDR2 SMNVEV (reference sequence). The CDR3 loop spans 13 amino acids. The ends were cut back, 8 bases at V and 2 bases at J, with 13 bases in the middle. The CDR3 bases are TGTGCCAGCGGCTCGGGCCTAACCTACGAGCAGTACTTC. Translating it yields CASGSGLTYEQYF.

This chain joins TRBV4-3 and TRBJ1-1; TRBD1 might be the D (5 bases). Germline V gene sequence: CDR1 LGHNA, CDR2 YSLEER. This CDR3 has 19 amino acids. Trimming stripped 0 bases from V and 0 bases from J, with 20 bases between. The CDR3 spells CASSQEGDGEPPMNTEAFF. In nucleotides, the CDR3 is TGCGCCAGCAGCCAAGAGGGGGACGGCGAACCTCCTATGAACACTGAAGCTTTCTTT.

V is TRBV28 and J is TRBJ2-1; TRBD2 agrees at 7 bases. The CDR3 is 16 residues long. Germline-derived CDR1 and CDR2 are MDHEN and SYDVKM. With V trimmed by 5 bases and J by 0 bases, 7 bases remained unmatched. The CDR3 spells CASSLLAPSSYNEQFF. The CDR3, as DNA: TGTGCCAGCAGTCTACTAGCGCCGAGCTCCTACAATGAGCAGTTCTTC.

The V gene is TRBV14, the J gene TRBJ2-5; the D is unclear. The CDR3 totals 14 residues. V gave up 0 bases and J gave up 0 bases, with 5 bases separating them. Looked up from germline, CDR1 is SGHDN and CDR2 is FVKESK. Here the CDR3 reads CASSQDINQETQYF. DNA of the CDR3: TGTGCCAGCAGCCAAGATATCAACCAAGAGACCCAGTACTTC.

This chain connects TRBV6-5 to TRBJ1-6, with 9 bases that match TRBD1. Germline loops: CDR1 MNHEY, CDR2 SVGAGI. J gave up 10 bases and V 6 bases, and 10 bases lay outside the gene matches. This CDR3 region has 15 residues. The CDR3 sequence: CASSARQGVRSPLHF. The CDR3 DNA sequence: TGTGCCAGCAGCGCCCGACAGGGGGTGCGGTCACCCCTCCACTTT.

The CDR3 DNA sequence: TGCGCCAGCAGTCAAAGGCCGGGGGAGACCTACGAGCAGTACTTC. Amino acid sequence: CASSQRPGETYEQYF. The genes are TRBV23-1 and TRBJ2-7; D might be TRBD2 (6 bases). TRBV23-1 counts as an open reading frame of uncertain function. Trimming shortened V by 2 bases and J by 2 bases, and 13 bases separated the two germline ends. The CDR3 has 15 amino acids.

This clone was picked up a small number of times. The chain recombines TRBV27 with TRBJ2-7; no firm D call. The V and J ends lost 7 bases and 1 base respectively, with 8 bases between them. CDR3 length: 12 residues. Germline loops: CDR1 MNHEY, CDR2 SMNVEV (reference sequence). CDR3 region: CASTSSSYEQYF. The CDR3 DNA is TGTGCCAGCACGTCCTCTTCCTACGAGCAGTACTTC.

The V gene is TRBV27, the J gene TRBJ2-1; D is unresolved. Germline assignment: CDR1 MNHEY and CDR2 SMNVEV (reference sequence). The germline V and J ends were trimmed by 0 bases and 4 bases, with 13 bases remaining between them. There are 16 residues in the CDR3. The CDR3 region is CASSLSGRVRYNEQFF. The CDR3 DNA reads as TGTGCCAGCAGTTTATCGGGCCGGGTTAGGTACAATGAGCAGTTCTTC.

The rearrangement links TRBV19 to TRBJ2-1, with 10 nucleotides matching TRBD2. This CDR3 comprises 13 residues. Germline V gives CDR1 LNHDA, CDR2 SQIVND (reference sequence). V was pared by 7 bases and J by 7 bases, with 4 bases of the junction left unmatched. DNA for the CDR3: TGTGCCAGTACAGCGGGACTAGCGAATGAGCAGTTCTTC. Residues: CASTAGLANEQFF. Looking up the rest from reference TRBV19 and TRBJ2-1 gives the full variable domain: DGGITQSPKYLFRKEGQNVTLSCEQNLNHDAMYWYRQDPGQGLRLIYYSQIVNDFQKGDIAEGYSVSREKKESFPLTVTSAQKNPTAFYLCASTAGLANEQFFGPGTRLTVL.

The rearrangement links TRBV27 to TRBJ2-7, with TRBD2 identical over 8 bases. Germline V gene sequence: CDR1 MNHEY, CDR2 SMNVEV (reference sequence). There are 16 residues in the CDR3. J lost 0 bases, V lost 4 bases, and 8 bases had no gene match. The CDR3 region is CASSSSVREVSYEQYF. CDR3 in DNA: TGTGCCAGCAGTTCCTCGGTGCGGGAGGTCTCCTACGAGCAGTACTTC.

The CDR3 DNA follows: TGCGCCAGCAGCCCAAGGGGGGCGAAGAACACCGGGGAGCTGTTTTTT. This translates into CASSPRGAKNTGELFF. The rearrangement uses TRBV4-1 and TRBJ2-2; possibly TRBD1 or TRBD2 for D (6 bases each). In germline, CDR1 is MGHRA, CDR2 YSYEKL. CDR3 length equals 16 residues. V was cut by 4 bases and J by 1 base, with 13 bases left in between.

The chain employs TRBV9 and TRBJ2-2, with D uncertain. Looked up from germline, CDR1 is SGDLS and CDR2 is YYNGEE. This CDR3 is built from 13 residues. With 4 bases removed from V and 0 bases from J, the gap between germline ends came to 4 bases. CDR3 amino acids: CASSQANTGELFF. For the CDR3, the DNA is TGTGCCAGCAGCCAGGCGAACACCGGGGAGCTGTTTTTT.

The chain is built from TRBV4-2 and TRBJ2-7, with a possible D match to TRBD2 (6 bases). Deletions cut 4 bases from V and 4 bases from J, with 17 bases between. Germline V lookup: CDR1 LGHNA, CDR2 YNFKEQ. CDR3 length equals 15 residues. Here the CDR3 reads CASSPGAGPGYEQYF. CDR3 DNA: TGTGCCAGCAGCCCCGGGGCGGGGCCGGGTTACGAGCAGTACTTC.